This T cell receptor (beta chain) was documented in a study of T cell repertoires in cytomegalovirus infection. Study summary: Use of recently identified HLA-C-restricted and well-studied HLA-B-restricted CMV epitopes was part of the study. In public TCR beta signatures, there were indications of both CMV infection and matching HLA type.

As concerns this clonotype: The antigen remains undetermined.

General observations from the study: Clonotype analysis showed dominance of the ex vivo response by HLA-C-restricted CMV-specific TCR beta clonotypes.

The CDR3 is 15 residues long. Germline loops: CDR1 LGHNA, CDR2 YNFKEQ. The trim removed 4 bases at V and 0 bases at J, leaving 3 bases unmatched. MiXCR, applied by TCRdb to the reads, yields one record per CDR3 protein. Among roughly 700,000 distinct CDR3 sequences listed, around 35% were seen once. V and J are TRBV4-2 and TRBJ2-7, with 10 bases aligning to TRBD1. This clonotype was sampled from a human donor in good health (CMV status not recorded). Some clones in this sample may be carry-over from other donors' samples. Specimen: cultured PBMCs, collected from culture after CMV antigen stimulation. The CDR3 loop reads CASSRGQGDSYEQYF. The CDR3 DNA follows: TGTGCCAGCAGCCGCGGACAGGGGGACTCCTACGAGCAGTACTTC.